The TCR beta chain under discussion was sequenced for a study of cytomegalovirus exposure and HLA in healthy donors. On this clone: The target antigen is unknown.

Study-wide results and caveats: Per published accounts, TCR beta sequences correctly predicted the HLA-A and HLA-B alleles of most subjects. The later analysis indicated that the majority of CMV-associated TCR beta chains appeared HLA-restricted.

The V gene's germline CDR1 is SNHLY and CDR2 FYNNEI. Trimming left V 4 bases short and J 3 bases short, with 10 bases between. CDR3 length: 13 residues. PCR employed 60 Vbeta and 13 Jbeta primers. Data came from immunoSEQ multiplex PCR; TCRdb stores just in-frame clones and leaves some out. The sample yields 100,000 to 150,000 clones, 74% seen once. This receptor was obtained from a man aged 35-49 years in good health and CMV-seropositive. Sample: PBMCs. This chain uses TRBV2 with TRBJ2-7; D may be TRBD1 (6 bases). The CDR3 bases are TGTGCCAGCAGTGCGCAGGGGCGCTACGAGCAGTACTTC. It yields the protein CASSAQGRYEQYF.